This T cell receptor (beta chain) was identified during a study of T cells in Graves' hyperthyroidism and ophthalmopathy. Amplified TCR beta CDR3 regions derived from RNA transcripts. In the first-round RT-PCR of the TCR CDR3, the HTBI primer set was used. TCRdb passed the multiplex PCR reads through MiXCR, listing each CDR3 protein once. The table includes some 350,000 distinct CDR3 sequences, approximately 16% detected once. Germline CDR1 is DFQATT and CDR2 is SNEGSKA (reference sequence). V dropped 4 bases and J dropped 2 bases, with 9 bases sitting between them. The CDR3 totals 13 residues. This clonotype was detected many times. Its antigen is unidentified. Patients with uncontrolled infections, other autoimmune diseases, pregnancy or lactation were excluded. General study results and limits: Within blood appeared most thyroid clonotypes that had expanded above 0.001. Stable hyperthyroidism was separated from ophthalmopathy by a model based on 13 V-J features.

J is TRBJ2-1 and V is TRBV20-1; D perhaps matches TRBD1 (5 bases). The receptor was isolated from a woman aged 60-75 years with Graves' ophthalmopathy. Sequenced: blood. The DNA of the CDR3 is TGCAGTGCTACAGGGCGCACCTACAATGAGCAGTTCTTC. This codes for CSATGRTYNEQFF.